This T cell receptor (beta chain) was sequenced during a study of identifying expanded T cells in peripheral blood. The CDR3 consists of 16 residues. Germline values: CDR1 SEHNR, CDR2 FQNEAQ (reference sequence). V lost 6 bases to trimming and J lost 5 bases; unmatched junction nucleotides: 11. As concerns this clone: The antigen is undetermined.

The table came from immunoSEQ multiplex PCR; TCRdb's copy has only in-frame clones and leaves some out. The sample includes about 91,000 clones, approximately 88% of them seen just once. Overall study results and limits: Differentially abundant clones: about 1.2 between replicates, roughly 16 at approximately 13 days, roughly 18 at four.

The sample comprised blood. J is TRBJ2-1 and V is TRBV7-9, with 9 bases matching TRBD1. The receptor's source is a person aged 18 to 75 in good health. CDR3 protein: CASSRADRGANNEQFF. The CDR3 bases are TGTGCCAGCAGTCGGGCTGACAGGGGGGCGAACAATGAGCAGTTCTTC.